Listed here are 18 T cell receptor beta chains from one sample, sequenced in a study of cytomegalovirus exposure and HLA in healthy donors. Primers for the PCR totalled 60 Vbeta and 13 Jbeta. TCRdb's copy holds only in-frame clones and misses some; the assay was immunoSEQ multiplex PCR. This sample carries 120,000 to 150,000 clones, about three quarters of them seen once, and the ten largest clones take 1.3%. Sequencing used PBMCs. The receptors shown here come from a woman aged 40 to 50 in good health and CMV-seronegative.

The chain is built from TRBV5-4 and TRBJ2-5; D is possibly TRBD1 (6 bases). The germline V gene has CDR1 SGHNT and CDR2 YYREEE (reference sequence). Trimming shortened V by 2 bases and J by 5 bases, and 16 bases separated the two germline ends. This CDR3 comprises 15 residues. This chain's CDR3 is CASSLAQGNLETQYF. The CDR3 DNA follows: TGTGCCAGCAGCTTAGCCCAGGGGAATTTGGAGACCCAGTACTTC.

The J gene is TRBJ2-7, the V gene TRBV7-8, with D tentatively TRBD1 (6 bases). Germline lookup yields CDR1 SGHVS and CDR2 FQNEAQ. CDR3 size: 17 residues. Trimming removed 2 bases at V and 5 bases at J, with 22 bases between. The CDR3 DNA follows: TGTGCCAGCAGCTTAATCGTGGGGGCGCGTCTTGAAAACGAGCAGTACTTC. Its protein product is CASSLIVGARLENEQYF.

For this clone: The same CDR3 also results from other DNA sequences found in this sample. This rearrangement joins TRBV6-5 to TRBJ1-2, with D uncertain. The V gene lost 11 bases and the J gene lost 4 bases, with 14 bases spanning the gap. This CDR3 is built from 12 residues. The germline V gene encodes CDR1 MNHEY and CDR2 SVGAGI. The CDR3 DNA is TGTGCCTCCCCGCGAGAGATCTATGGCTACACCTTC. Translation gives CASPREIYGYTF.

The rearrangement links TRBV2 to TRBJ1-4; D gene uncertain. V lost 7 bases and J 8 bases, leaving 8 bases between the germline ends. CDR3 length equals 11 residues. Germline values: CDR1 SNHLY, CDR2 FYNNEI. CDR3 residues: CASTYSEKLFF. The CDR3 DNA reads as TGTGCCAGCACCTATTCCGAAAAACTGTTTTTT.

The J gene is TRBJ1-2, the V gene TRBV5-5; D uncertain. This CDR3 spans 13 amino acids. V gave up 0 bases and J gave up 3 bases, with 6 bases separating them. Germline assignment: CDR1 SGHKS and CDR2 YYEKEE (reference sequence). The CDR3 sequence is CASSLGHDYGYTF. CDR3 bases: TGTGCCAGCAGCTTGGGACATGACTATGGCTACACCTTC.

V is TRBV29-1 and J is TRBJ2-2, with TRBD2 as a possible D gene (7 bases). V lost 7 bases to trimming and J lost 1 base, with 19 bases between them. The germline CDR1 and CDR2 sequences are SQVTM and ANQGSEA. The length of the CDR3 is 16 residues. Here the CDR3 reads CSAGRGGGVNTGELFF. Here the CDR3 DNA reads TGCAGCGCTGGGAGGGGGGGCGGGGTGAACACCGGGGAGCTGTTTTTT.

This clone was detected once. The chain carries TRBV5-1 and TRBJ1-1, with 7 bases aligning to TRBD1. V lost 6 bases, J lost 1 base, and 12 bases stayed unmatched. Germline values: CDR1 SGHRS, CDR2 YFSETQ. This CDR3 spans 16 amino acids. The CDR3 bases are TGCGCCAGCACGATGACAGGGCTCGGGCAGAACACTGAAGCTTTCTTT. It is translated as CASTMTGLGQNTEAFF.

This clone has a single count. The rearrangement joins TRBV4-1 to TRBJ1-5; no clear D gene. Trimming removed 0 bases at V and 0 bases at J, with 18 bases between. The V gene's germline CDR1 is MGHRA and CDR2 YSYEKL. The CDR3 runs 19 residues. DNA of the CDR3: TGCGCCAGCAGCCAAGAGGTTTCGAGGGCCTCCTATAGCAATCAGCCCCAGCATTTT. Translating gives CASSQEVSRASYSNQPQHF.

The CDR3 nucleotides read TGTGCCAGCAGTTTGAGGCTCCTAAGCTCCTACGAGCAGTACGTC. Amino acids: CASSLRLLSSYEQYV. The chain employs TRBV27 and TRBJ2-7, with D unresolved. The CDR3 runs to 15 residues. The V and J ends lost 3 bases and 0 bases respectively, with 12 bases between them. Per the germline V gene, CDR1 is MNHEY and CDR2 is SMNVEV (reference sequence).

V and J are TRBV29-1 and TRBJ2-3; D might be TRBD2 (6 bases). Germline CDR1 and CDR2: SQVTM and ANQGSEA. Trimming pared 7 bases from V and 2 bases from J, leaving 13 bases between. The CDR3 runs to 13 residues. The CDR3 loop is CSAIADHTDTQYF. Written as DNA, the CDR3 is TGCAGCGCCATAGCGGACCACACAGATACGCAGTATTTT.

The V call is TRBV4-3, the J call TRBJ1-4; D perhaps matches TRBD1 (5 bases). Germline V CDR1 and CDR2: LGHNA, YSLEER. Trimming shortened V by 0 bases and J by 0 bases, and 14 bases separated the two germline ends. CDR3 length: 18 residues. The CDR3 DNA reads TGCGCCAGCAGCCAAGATGGGCAGGGAGGTGCAACTAATGAAAAACTGTTTTTT. This codes for CASSQDGQGGATNEKLFF.

This chain joins TRBV23-1 and TRBJ2-1, with TRBD2 matching over 8 bases. TRBV23-1 counts as an open reading frame of uncertain function. After removal of 2 bases from V and 7 bases from J, the junction contained 10 bases not matched to a gene. The CDR3 extends over 16 amino acids. DNA of the CDR3: TGCGCCAGCAGTCAAAGCAGCGGGGGCATATATAATGAGCAGTTCTTC. Translation: CASSQSSGGIYNEQFF.

This chain links TRBV4-1 with TRBJ2-6, with 13 bases matching TRBD2. V lost 3 bases to trimming and J lost 4 bases; unmatched junction nucleotides: 6. CDR3 size: 18 residues. CDR1 and CDR2 (germline): MGHRA, YSYEKL. The CDR3 loop is CASSHGLAGVVGANVLTF. The CDR3 nucleotides read TGCGCCAGCAGCCATGGACTAGCGGGGGTCGTCGGGGCCAACGTCCTGACTTTC.

The rearrangement uses TRBV5-6 and TRBJ2-7, with 8 bases matching TRBD1. Germline V lookup: CDR1 SGHDT, CDR2 YYEEEE. V lost 5 bases to trimming and J lost 1 base; unmatched junction nucleotides: 14. This CDR3 has 17 amino acids. CDR3 protein: CASRERLTGGMSYEQYV. For the CDR3, the DNA is TGTGCCAGCAGGGAAAGACTTACAGGGGGAATGTCCTACGAGCAGTACGTC.

This chain links TRBV7-2 with TRBJ1-2; D call uncertain. From germline, CDR1 is SGHTA and CDR2 FQGNSA. The length of the CDR3 is 12 residues. The V and J ends lost 4 bases and 1 base respectively, with 4 bases between them. The CDR3 DNA reads as TGTGCCAGCAGCTCCGGTAACTATGGCTACACCTTC. Translation: CASSSGNYGYTF.

J is TRBJ2-7 and V is TRBV6-8, with 12 bases matching TRBD1. The V and J ends lost 2 bases and 5 bases, in that order; junction bases with no gene match: 19. The CDR3 is made up of 20 amino acids. Germline assignment: CDR1 MNHGY and CDR2 SAAAGT. CDR3 DNA: TGTGCCAGCAGTTACCCACGAGGGTCGGGACAGGGGGCCAGATACGACGAGCAGTACTTC. This encodes CASSYPRGSGQGARYDEQYF.

Concerning this clone itself: One end of the junction fails to match germline, which may point to a read error. This CDR3 is also generated by other DNA sequences in the sample. The chain links TRBV19 to TRBJ2-1; 13 positions match TRBD2. The CDR3 is 17 residues long. Looked up from germline, CDR1 is LNHDA and CDR2 is SQIVND (reference sequence). CDR3 bases: TGCGCCAGTAGTCCGTGGACTAGCGGGGGCTTTTACAATGAGCAGTTCTTC. Its translation is CASSPWTSGGFYNEQFF.

The chain links TRBV4-1 to TRBJ2-3, with 12 positions matching TRBD2. V trimming: 1 base; J trimming: 5 bases; junction bases outside the gene matches: 7. CDR1 and CDR2 from the germline V gene are MGHRA and YSYEKL. The CDR3 sequence is 17 residues long. The CDR3 protein is CASSQVASGGARDTQYF. The CDR3 nucleotides read TGCGCCAGCAGCCAAGTAGCTAGCGGGGGGGCTAGAGATACGCAGTATTTT.